This TCR beta chain was sequenced for a study of blood T cell repertoires in COVID-19. Overall study context: PBMCs, B-cell-depleted T cells, or T cells provided the cDNA or gDNA that made up the material.

Original processing methods: For nucleated cells, counts were estimated from reference gene primer amplification. Method: immunoSEQ multiplex PCR; TCRdb's copy keeps in-frame clones and lacks some. V, J and clone size reflect that table, while D and trimming were determined from the DNA. The sample holds fewer than 300,000 clones, around 90% seen once. Trimming shortened V by 5 bases and J by 3 bases, and 15 bases separated the two germline ends. This CDR3 region has 15 residues. The germline V gene has CDR1 SEHNR and CDR2 FQNEAQ (reference sequence). Sequenced: peripheral blood. The TCR comes from a middle-aged woman who had recovered from COVID-19. This sequence joins TRBV7-9 and TRBJ2-3; perhaps TRBD2 as D (6 bases). As DNA, the CDR3 is TGTGCCAGCAGCGCGGGACCCCTGGGGACAGATACGCAGTATTTT. This codes for CASSAGPLGTDTQYF.